This record concerns one T cell receptor (beta chain) sequence. CDR3 size: 15 residues. Germline V CDR1 and CDR2: SGHDT, YYEEEE. The trim removed 4 bases at V and 2 bases at J, leaving 6 bases unmatched. Cryopreserved PBMCs supplied 1.5 to 2.5 micrograms of genomic DNA for TCR beta libraries. This sample is drawn from a study of cytotoxic CD8 clonotypes in ibrutinib-treated CLL. Only in-frame clones appear in the TCRdb table, and some are missing; sequencing was by immunoSEQ multiplex PCR. The repertoire consists of about 92,000 clones, with roughly three quarters occurring once and the leading ten covering around 24%.

Sequencing used PBMCs, obtained after 24 months of ibrutinib treatment. This TCR derives from a human donor with chronic lymphocytic leukemia. J is TRBJ2-1 and V is TRBV5-6; TRBD2 matches at 7 bases. The CDR3 DNA sequence: TGTGCCAGCAGCCCTTCTAGCGGCCCCTACAATGAGCAGTTCTTC. This encodes CASSPSSGPYNEQFF. Full variable domain (remainder filled in from reference TRBV5-6 and TRBJ2-1): DAGVTQSPTHLIKTRGQQVTLRCSPKSGHDTVSWYQQALGQGPQFIFQYYEEEERQRGNFPDRFSGHQFPNYSSELNVNALLLGDSALYLCASSPSSGPYNEQFFGPGTRLTVL.